This is a list of T cell receptor beta chains from one sample in a study of T cell changes during pregnancy in multiple sclerosis. The method was immunoSEQ multiplex PCR; TCRdb's version includes in-frame clones alone and lacks a portion of them. Of some 40,000 clones in the sample, approximately 90% were seen once. Sequenced material: CD8+ T cells from peripheral blood mononuclear cells, taken in the first trimester of pregnancy. Source of these receptors: a female donor with multiple sclerosis, enrolled in a pregnancy study. CDR3s include the opening cysteine and the closing phenylalanine or tryptophan. The order of the fields is CDR3 protein, CDR3 DNA, V gene, clone size, D gene, J gene. D genes are given only for firm matches. The size of a clone is reported for some rows only, either as once, few or many, or as a class for expanded clones.

CDR3: CASSQDRPPRGFDEQYF; DNA: TGCGCCAGCAGCCAAGATCGCCCACCAAGGGGGTTTGACGAGCAGTACTTC; V: TRBV4-3; size: -; D: -; J: TRBJ2-7
CDR3: CASSSGQGLGYTF; DNA: TGTGCCAGCAGTTCTGGACAGGGATTAGGCTACACCTTC; V: TRBV7-3; size: -; D: TRBD1; J: TRBJ1-2
CDR3: CASSQGDGRGYGYTF; DNA: TGCGCCAGCAGCCAAGGAGACGGCAGGGGCTATGGCTACACCTTC; V: TRBV4-1; size: -; D: -; J: TRBJ1-2
CDR3: CASSLVTQGEGYTF; DNA: TGTGCCAGCAGCTTAGTGACGCAGGGGGAAGGCTACACCTTC; V: TRBV11-2; size: -; D: TRBD1; J: TRBJ1-2
CDR3: CASRPPGDWAQYF; DNA: TGTGCCAGCAGGCCTCCGGGGGATTGGGCCCAGTACTTC; V: TRBV7-2; size: -; D: -; J: TRBJ2-5
CDR3: CASRTQGAPLNTQYF; DNA: TGTGCCAGCAGGACCCAGGGGGCCCCTCTCAATACGCAGTATTTT; V: TRBV6-4; size: once; D: TRBD1; J: TRBJ2-3
CDR3: CASSLTSGESDEQFF; DNA: TGTGCCAGCAGCTTGACTAGCGGGGAGTCAGATGAGCAGTTCTTC; V: TRBV7-3; size: -; D: TRBD2; J: TRBJ2-1
CDR3: CASSAGGGTGSSGANVLTF; DNA: TGTGCCAGCAGCGCAGGGGGTGGGACAGGGAGCTCTGGGGCCAACGTCCTGACTTTC; V: TRBV5-6; size: -; D: TRBD1; J: TRBJ2-6
CDR3: CASSAITTGGSYTF; DNA: TGTGCCAGCAGCGCAATAACGACAGGGGGAAGCTACACCTTC; V: TRBV9; size: -; D: TRBD1; J: TRBJ1-2
CDR3: CASPGNTGELFF; DNA: TGTGCCAGCCCGGGGAACACCGGGGAGCTGTTTTTT; V: TRBV19; size: -; D: -; J: TRBJ2-2
CDR3: CASSSRSGGEKNIQYF; DNA: TGTGCCAGCAGTTCCCGTAGCGGGGGCGAAAAAAACATTCAGTACTTC; V: TRBV28; size: -; D: TRBD2; J: TRBJ2-4
CDR3: CATREGEKLFF; DNA: TGTGCCACCAGGGAGGGCGAAAAACTGTTTTTT; V: TRBV11-2; size: -; D: -; J: TRBJ1-4
CDR3: CASSYRGYEQYF; DNA: TGTGCCAGCAGCTACAGGGGGTACGAGCAGTACTTC; V: TRBV6-5; size: -; D: TRBD1; J: TRBJ2-7
CDR3: CATSRDRGNTEAFF; DNA: TGTGCCACCAGCAGAGACAGGGGTAACACTGAAGCTTTCTTT; V: TRBV15; size: -; D: -; J: TRBJ1-1
CDR3: CASRYDRGYINEQFF; DNA: TGTGCCAGCAGGTATGACAGGGGTTACATAAATGAGCAGTTCTTC; V: TRBV21-1; size: -; D: -; J: TRBJ2-1
CDR3: CATRSEGDYEQYF; DNA: TGTGCCACTCGGTCTGAAGGGGACTACGAGCAGTACTTC; V: TRBV2; size: -; D: -; J: TRBJ2-7
CDR3: CAWSVIRRLAGDSQETQYF; DNA: TGTGCCTGGAGTGTAATTAGGAGACTAGCGGGGGATTCACAAGAGACCCAGTACTTC; V: TRBV30; size: -; D: TRBD2; J: TRBJ2-5
CDR3: CASRNPLRGTSGGREQYF; DNA: TGTGCCAGCAGAAACCCTCTCCGGGGGACTAGCGGGGGGCGGGAGCAGTACTTC; V: TRBV9; size: -; D: TRBD2; J: TRBJ2-7
CDR3: CASSLAQGWYEQYF; DNA: TGCGCCAGCAGCTTGGCGCAGGGTTGGTACGAGCAGTACTTC; V: TRBV5-1; size: -; D: -; J: TRBJ2-7
CDR3: CASSSGSTEAFF; DNA: TGTGCCAGCAGCTCCGGGTCCACTGAAGCTTTCTTT; V: TRBV11-1; size: -; D: -; J: TRBJ1-1
CDR3: CASSLRDRGQGETQYF; DNA: TGTGCCAGCAGCTTGAGGGACAGGGGGCAGGGGGAGACCCAGTACTTC; V: TRBV5-5; size: -; D: TRBD1; J: TRBJ2-5
CDR3: CASSDRTGGYEQYF; DNA: TGTGCCAGCAGCGACAGGACAGGCGGCTACGAGCAGTACTTC; V: TRBV7-9; size: -; D: TRBD1; J: TRBJ2-7
CDR3: CASSLGNRGDTQYF; DNA: TGTGCCAGCAGCTTGGGAAACAGGGGAGATACGCAGTATTTT; V: TRBV5-6; size: -; D: TRBD1; J: TRBJ2-3
CDR3: CASSWDRGDEQFF; DNA: TGTGCCAGCAGTTGGGACAGGGGAGATGAGCAGTTCTTC; V: TRBV5-5; size: -; D: TRBD1; J: TRBJ2-1
CDR3: CASSIVGTGGAWNTEAFF; DNA: TGTGCCAGTAGTATAGTAGGGACAGGGGGCGCTTGGAACACTGAAGCTTTCTTT; V: TRBV19; size: -; D: TRBD1; J: TRBJ1-1
CDR3: CASRPTGGVETQYF; DNA: TGTGCCAGCAGGCCGACAGGGGGCGTAGAGACCCAGTACTTC; V: TRBV27; size: -; D: TRBD1; J: TRBJ2-5
CDR3: CASSVTDPSNTEAFF; DNA: TGTGCCAGCAGTGTTACAGACCCTTCGAACACTGAAGCTTTCTTT; V: TRBV27; size: -; D: -; J: TRBJ1-1
CDR3: CASQSGGAHNEQFF; DNA: TGTGCCAGCCAGAGCGGGGGGGCGCACAATGAGCAGTTCTTC; V: TRBV9; size: once; D: TRBD2; J: TRBJ2-1
CDR3: CASSSFTGDTEAFF; DNA: TGTGCCAGTAGTAGCTTTACGGGGGACACTGAAGCTTTCTTT; V: TRBV19; size: -; D: -; J: TRBJ1-1
CDR3: CASSSGGKNTGELFF; DNA: TGTGCCAGCAGTTCTGGAGGGAAGAACACCGGGGAGCTGTTTTTT; V: TRBV6-5; size: -; D: -; J: TRBJ2-2